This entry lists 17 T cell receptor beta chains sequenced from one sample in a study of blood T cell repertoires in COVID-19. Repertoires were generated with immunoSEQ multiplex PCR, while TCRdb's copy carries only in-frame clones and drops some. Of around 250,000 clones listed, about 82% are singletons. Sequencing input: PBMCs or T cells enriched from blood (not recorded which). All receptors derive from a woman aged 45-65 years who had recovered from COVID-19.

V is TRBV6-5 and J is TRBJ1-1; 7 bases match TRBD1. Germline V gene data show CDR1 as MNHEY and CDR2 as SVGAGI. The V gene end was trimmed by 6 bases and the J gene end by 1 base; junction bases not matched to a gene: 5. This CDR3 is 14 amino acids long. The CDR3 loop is CASRLTGSNTEAFF. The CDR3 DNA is TGTGCCAGCAGATTGACAGGGTCGAACACTGAAGCTTTCTTT.

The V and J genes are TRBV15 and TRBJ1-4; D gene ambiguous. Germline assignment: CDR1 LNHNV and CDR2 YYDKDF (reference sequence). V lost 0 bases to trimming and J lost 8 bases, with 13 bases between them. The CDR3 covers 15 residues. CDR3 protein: CATSRDRRHGEKLFF. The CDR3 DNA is TGTGCCACCAGCAGAGATCGGCGACATGGGGAAAAACTGTTTTTT.

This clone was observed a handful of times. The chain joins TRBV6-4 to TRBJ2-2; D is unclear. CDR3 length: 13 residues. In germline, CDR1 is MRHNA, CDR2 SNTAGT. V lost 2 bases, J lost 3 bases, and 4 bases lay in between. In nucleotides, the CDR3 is TGTGCCAGCAGTGACCGGGACACCGGGGAGCTGTTTTTT. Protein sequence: CASSDRDTGELFF.

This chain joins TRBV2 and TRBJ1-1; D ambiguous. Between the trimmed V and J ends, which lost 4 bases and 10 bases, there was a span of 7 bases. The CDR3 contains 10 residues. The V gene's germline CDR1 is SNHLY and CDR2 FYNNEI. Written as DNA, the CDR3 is TGTGCCAGCAGTGGGGCATCAGCTTTCTTT. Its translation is CASSGASAFF.

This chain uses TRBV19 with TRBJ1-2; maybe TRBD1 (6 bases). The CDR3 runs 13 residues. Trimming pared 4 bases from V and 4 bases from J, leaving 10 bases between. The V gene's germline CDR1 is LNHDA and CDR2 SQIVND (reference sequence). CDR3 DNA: TGTGCCAGTAGTAACCCACAGGGCTATGGCTACACCTTC. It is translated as CASSNPQGYGYTF.

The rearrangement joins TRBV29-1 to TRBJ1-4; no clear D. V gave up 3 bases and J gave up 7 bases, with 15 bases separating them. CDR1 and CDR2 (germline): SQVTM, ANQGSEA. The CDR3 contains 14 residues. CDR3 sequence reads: CSVDPAGSGEKLFF. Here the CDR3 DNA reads TGCAGCGTTGACCCCGCCGGGTCTGGTGAAAAACTGTTTTTT.

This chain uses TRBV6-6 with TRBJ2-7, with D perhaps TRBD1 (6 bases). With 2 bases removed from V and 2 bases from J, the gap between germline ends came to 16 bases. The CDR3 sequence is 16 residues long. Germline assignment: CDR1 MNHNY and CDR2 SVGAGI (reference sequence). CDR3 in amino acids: CASSYTYRDKTYEQYF. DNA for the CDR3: TGTGCCAGCAGTTACACTTACCGGGACAAAACCTACGAGCAGTACTTC.

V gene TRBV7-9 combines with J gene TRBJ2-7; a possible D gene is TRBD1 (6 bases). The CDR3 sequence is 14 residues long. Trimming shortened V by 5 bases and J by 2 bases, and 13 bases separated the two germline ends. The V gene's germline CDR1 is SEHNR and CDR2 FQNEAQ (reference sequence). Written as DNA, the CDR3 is TGTGCCAGCAGCCACTACGGACAGCCCTACGAGCAGTACTTC. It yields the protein CASSHYGQPYEQYF.

This chain's CDR3 is CASSLGGPDRGRPYEQYF. The DNA of the CDR3 is TGTGCCAGCAGCTTGGGGGGCCCGGACAGGGGAAGACCCTACGAGCAGTACTTC. This chain joins TRBV5-8 and TRBJ2-7; 9 positions agree with TRBD1. V shed 0 bases and J 2 bases; nucleotides not matched to a gene: 12. The CDR3 length is 18 residues. The germline CDR1 and CDR2 sequences are SGHTS and YDEGEE. Together with reference TRBV5-8 and TRBJ2-7, the CDR3 gives the full variable domain: EAGVTQSPTHLIKTRGQQATLRCSPISGHTSVYWYQQALGLGLQFLLWYDEGEERNRGNFPPRFSGRQFPNYSSELNVNALELEDSALYLCASSLGGPDRGRPYEQYFGPGTRLTVT.

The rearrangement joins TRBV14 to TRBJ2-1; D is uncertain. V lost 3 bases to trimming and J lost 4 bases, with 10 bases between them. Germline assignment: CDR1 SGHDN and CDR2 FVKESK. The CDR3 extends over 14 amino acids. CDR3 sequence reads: CASSQSIGYNEQFF. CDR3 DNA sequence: TGTGCCAGCAGCCAGTCGATCGGGTACAATGAGCAGTTCTTC.

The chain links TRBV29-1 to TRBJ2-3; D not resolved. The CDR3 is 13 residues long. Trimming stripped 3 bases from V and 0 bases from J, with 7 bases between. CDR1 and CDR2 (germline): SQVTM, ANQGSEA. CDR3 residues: CSVDLRSTDTQYF. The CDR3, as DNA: TGCAGCGTTGATTTGCGGAGCACAGATACGCAGTATTTT.

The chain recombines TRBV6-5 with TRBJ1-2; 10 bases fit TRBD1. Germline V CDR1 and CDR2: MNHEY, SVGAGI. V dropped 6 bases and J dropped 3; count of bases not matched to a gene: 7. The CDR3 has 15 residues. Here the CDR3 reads CASRAGTGVHYGYTF. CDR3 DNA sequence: TGTGCCAGCAGGGCCGGGACAGGGGTTCACTATGGCTACACCTTC.

This CDR3 is CASSLGQGGEKLFF. The CDR3, as DNA: TGCGCCAGCAGCTTGGGGCAGGGAGGTGAAAAACTGTTTTTT. The chain employs TRBV5-1 and TRBJ1-4; D possibly corresponds to TRBD1 (5 bases). The CDR3 totals 14 residues. CDR1 and CDR2 (germline): SGHRS, YFSETQ. Trimming cost V 0 bases and J 7 bases, with 10 bases left between them.

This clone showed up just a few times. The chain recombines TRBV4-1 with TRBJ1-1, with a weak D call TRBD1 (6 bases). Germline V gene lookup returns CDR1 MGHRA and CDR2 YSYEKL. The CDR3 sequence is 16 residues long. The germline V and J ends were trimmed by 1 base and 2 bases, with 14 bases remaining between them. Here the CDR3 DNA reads TGCGCCAGCAGCCAAGCGAAACAGGGTGGTAACACTGAAGCTTTCTTT. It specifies CASSQAKQGGNTEAFF.

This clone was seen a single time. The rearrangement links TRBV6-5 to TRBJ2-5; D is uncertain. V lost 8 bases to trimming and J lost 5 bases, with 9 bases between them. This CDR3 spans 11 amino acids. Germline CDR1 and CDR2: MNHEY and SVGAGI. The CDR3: CASGAGETQYF. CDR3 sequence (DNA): TGTGCCAGCGGAGCCGGGGAGACCCAGTACTTC.

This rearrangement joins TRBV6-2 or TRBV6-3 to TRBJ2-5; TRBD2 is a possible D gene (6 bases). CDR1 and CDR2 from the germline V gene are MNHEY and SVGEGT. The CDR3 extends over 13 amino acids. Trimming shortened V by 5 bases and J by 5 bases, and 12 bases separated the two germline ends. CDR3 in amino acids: CASSTSGLETQYF. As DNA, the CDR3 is TGTGCCAGCAGTACCAGCGGGCTGGAGACCCAGTACTTC.

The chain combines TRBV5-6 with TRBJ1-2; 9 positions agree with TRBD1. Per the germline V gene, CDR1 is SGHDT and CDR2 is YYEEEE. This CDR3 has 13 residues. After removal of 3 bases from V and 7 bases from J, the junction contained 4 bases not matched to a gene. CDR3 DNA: TGTGCCAGCAGCTCGGGACAGGGCCGTGGCTACACCTTC. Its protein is CASSSGQGRGYTF.